Each of the 16 T cell receptor beta chains below was sequenced from the same sample in a study of blood T cell repertoires in COVID-19 (dated by TCRdb to between 2020 and 2021). The library was obtained by the immunoSEQ multiplex PCR assay. As stored in TCRdb, this immuneACCESS dataset retains in-frame rearrangements with V and J assigned. A fraction of the clones does not appear; measured against another copy, unresolved V genes explain less than half of the discrepancy, and the remainder lacks a known reason. This sample gives 200,000 to 250,000 clones in total; more than 70% of them show up just once. 6% to 7.5% of the sample goes to the ten largest clones. What was sequenced was PBMCs or T cells enriched from blood (not recorded which). The receptor set was obtained from a woman in her thirties or forties with acute COVID-19.

This chain connects TRBV27 to TRBJ2-4, with no clear D. Per the germline V gene, CDR1 is MNHEY and CDR2 is SMNVEV (reference sequence). The V end was cut by 1 base, the J end by 2 bases, with 6 bases between. The CDR3 runs to 14 residues. The CDR3 bases are TGTGCCAGCAGTTTATACGGTCCCAAAAACATTCAGTACTTC. Residues: CASSLYGPKNIQYF.

This chain links TRBV19 with TRBJ2-3, with 9 bases aligning to TRBD2. CDR3 length: 16 amino acids. Germline CDR1 and CDR2: LNHDA and SQIVND (reference sequence). V trimming: 4 bases; J trimming: 5 bases; junction bases outside the gene matches: 10. This CDR3 reads CASSNEIAGVGDTQYF. The CDR3 DNA reads as TGTGCCAGTAGTAACGAAATAGCGGGAGTAGGAGATACGCAGTATTTT.

J is TRBJ1-2 and V is TRBV28, with a weak D call TRBD1 (5 bases). The germline V gene encodes CDR1 MDHEN and CDR2 SYDVKM. CDR3 size: 13 residues. V was cut by 2 bases and J by 4 bases, with 8 bases left in between. CDR3 coding DNA: TGTGCCAGCAGTTTACGACAGATCTATGGCTACACCTTC. Translating it yields CASSLRQIYGYTF.

The chain uses TRBV11-2 and TRBJ2-7; no clear D gene. V was shortened by 5 bases and J by 0 bases, with 14 bases between the two germline ends. Germline CDR1 and CDR2: SGHAT and FQNNGV. CDR3 size: 15 residues. DNA for the CDR3: TGTGCCAGCAGCCGAGCTGCGGAGAGCTCCTACGAGCAGTACTTC. It codes for CASSRAAESSYEQYF.

This clone was detected only a few times. J is TRBJ1-6 and V is TRBV19; 10 bases are shared with TRBD1. V was pared by 4 bases and J by 10 bases, with 1 base of the junction left unmatched. The CDR3 sequence is 13 residues long. Germline CDR1 LNHDA, CDR2 SQIVND (reference sequence). The CDR3 sequence: CASSTGQGSPLHF. CDR3 sequence (DNA): TGTGCCAGTAGTACGGGACAGGGGTCACCCCTCCACTTT.

The gene calls are TRBV5-1 and TRBJ1-4, with 7 bases that match TRBD1. This CDR3 comprises 17 residues. The V gene's germline CDR1 is SGHRS and CDR2 YFSETQ. V lost 0 bases and J lost 2; bases outside the gene matches: 7. The CDR3 spells CASSLGARGNTNEKLFF. The CDR3, as DNA: TGCGCCAGCAGCTTGGGGGCCAGGGGGAACACTAATGAAAAACTGTTTTTT.

The V gene is TRBV2, the J gene TRBJ1-5, with TRBD1 identical over 7 bases. From germline, CDR1 is SNHLY and CDR2 FYNNEI. J was trimmed by 0 bases and V by 7 bases; bases with no gene match: 9. The CDR3 contains 16 residues. Here the CDR3 DNA reads TGTGCCAGCACCTCCATAGGACAGGATAGCAATCAGCCCCAGCATTTT. The encoded protein is CASTSIGQDSNQPQHF. The whole variable domain, remainder taken from reference TRBV2 and TRBJ1-5, is EPEVTQTPSHQVTQMGQEVILRCVPISNHLYFYWYRQILGQKVEFLVSFYNNEISEKSEIFDDQFSVERPDGSNFTLKIRSTKLEDSAMYFCASTSIGQDSNQPQHFGDGTRLSIL.

V and J are TRBV29-1 and TRBJ2-7; 10 bases line up with TRBD1. This CDR3 is 13 amino acids long. Trimming removed 7 bases from V and 1 base from J; junction bases left unmatched: 4. Germline CDR1 is SQVTM and CDR2 is ANQGSEA. CDR3: CSAEGQGSYEQYF. CDR3 DNA: TGCAGCGCTGAGGGACAGGGGTCCTACGAGCAGTACTTC.

This chain joins TRBV5-5 and TRBJ2-1, with D maybe TRBD1 (6 bases). The CDR3 is made up of 14 amino acids. V was cut by 5 bases and J by 7 bases, with 16 bases left in between. The germline V gene has CDR1 SGHKS and CDR2 YYEKEE (reference sequence). The CDR3 DNA follows: TGTGCCAGCAGGACCTTGGGGGCAGGGAATGAGCAGTTCTTC. Protein product: CASRTLGAGNEQFF. The full variable domain, with the rest looked up from reference TRBV5-5 and TRBJ2-1, is DAGVTQSPTHLIKTRGQQVTLRCSPISGHKSVSWYQQVLGQGPQFIFQYYEKEERGRGNFPDRFSARQFPNYSSELNVNALLLGDSALYLCASRTLGAGNEQFFGPGTRLTVL.

This rearrangement joins TRBV10-3 to TRBJ1-5, with D maybe TRBD1 (5 bases). The V gene lost 4 bases and the J gene lost 3 bases, with 19 bases spanning the gap. Per the germline V gene, CDR1 is ENHRY and CDR2 is SYGVKD. The CDR3 covers 17 residues. In DNA form, the CDR3 reads TGTGCCATCAGTGGACGGGGGGACGGGGGAGACAATCAGCCCCAGCATTTT. Translating it yields CAISGRGDGGDNQPQHF.

This rearrangement joins TRBV7-9 to TRBJ1-2; TRBD1 matches 8 bases. CDR3 length: 15 amino acids. J lost 6 bases, V lost 0 bases, and 6 bases had no gene match. Germline loops: CDR1 SEHNR, CDR2 FQNEAQ (reference sequence). Here the CDR3 DNA reads TGTGCCAGCAGCTTAGCGGACAGGGAGAAGAATGGCTACACCTTC. This sequence encodes CASSLADREKNGYTF. Filled out from reference TRBV7-9 and TRBJ1-2, the complete variable domain reads DTGVSQNPRHKITKRGQNVTFRCDPISEHNRLYWYRQTLGQGPEFLTYFQNEAQLEKSRLLSDRFSAERPKGSFSTLEIQRTEQGDSAMYLCASSLADREKNGYTFGSGTRLTVV.

The rearrangement links TRBV11-2 to TRBJ1-2; 8 nucleotides line up with TRBD1. CDR3 length: 13 amino acids. Germline CDR1 reads SGHAT; CDR2 reads FQNNGV. J was trimmed by 2 bases and V by 5 bases; bases with no gene match: 1. The CDR3 protein is CASSRQGNYGYTF. Here the CDR3 DNA reads TGTGCCAGCAGCCGACAGGGGAACTATGGCTACACCTTC. Using reference TRBV11-2 and TRBJ1-2 for the parts outside the CDR3, the full variable domain is EAGVAQSPRYKIIEKRQSVAFWCNPISGHATLYWYQQILGQGPKLLIQFQNNGVVDDSQLPKDRFSAERLKGVDSTLKIQPAKLEDSAVYLCASSRQGNYGYTFGSGTRLTVV.

This clone has just one count. The V gene is TRBV5-5, the J gene TRBJ1-2; D is ambiguous. The CDR3 consists of 14 residues. Per the germline V gene, CDR1 is SGHKS and CDR2 is YYEKEE (reference sequence). V was cut by 1 base and J by 3 bases, with 10 bases left in between. The CDR3 sequence: CASSLYGGDYGYTF. In nucleotides, the CDR3 is TGTGCCAGCAGCTTGTACGGCGGGGACTATGGCTACACCTTC.

The rearrangement links TRBV9 to TRBJ1-6; 9 bases are shared with TRBD1. Germline trimming cut 3 bases from V and 14 bases from J; bases unmatched to any gene: 12. Germline CDR1 SGDLS, CDR2 YYNGEE. This CDR3 is built from 15 residues. As DNA, the CDR3 is TGTGCCAGCAGCGGGCCGGGACAGGGTACGTCATCCCTCCACTTT. It encodes CASSGPGQGTSSLHF.

This chain links TRBV5-1 with TRBJ1-2; 11 bases are a match to TRBD1. The germline V gene encodes CDR1 SGHRS and CDR2 YFSETQ. The CDR3 runs to 15 residues. With 4 bases clipped from V and 6 bases from J, the junction kept 8 bases outside the gene matches. CDR3 residues: CASSPRTGGWDGYTF. For the CDR3, the DNA is TGCGCCAGCAGCCCGAGGACAGGGGGCTGGGATGGCTACACCTTC.

The chain combines TRBV5-1 with TRBJ2-7, with 7 bases fitting TRBD1. Germline V lookup: CDR1 SGHRS, CDR2 YFSETQ. The CDR3 runs to 15 residues. Trimming removed 1 base from V and 6 bases from J; junction bases left unmatched: 10. The CDR3 DNA reads as TGCGCCAGCAGCTTGTCCAAGACAGGGCTAAGCGAGCAGTACTTC. This gives the protein CASSLSKTGLSEQYF.